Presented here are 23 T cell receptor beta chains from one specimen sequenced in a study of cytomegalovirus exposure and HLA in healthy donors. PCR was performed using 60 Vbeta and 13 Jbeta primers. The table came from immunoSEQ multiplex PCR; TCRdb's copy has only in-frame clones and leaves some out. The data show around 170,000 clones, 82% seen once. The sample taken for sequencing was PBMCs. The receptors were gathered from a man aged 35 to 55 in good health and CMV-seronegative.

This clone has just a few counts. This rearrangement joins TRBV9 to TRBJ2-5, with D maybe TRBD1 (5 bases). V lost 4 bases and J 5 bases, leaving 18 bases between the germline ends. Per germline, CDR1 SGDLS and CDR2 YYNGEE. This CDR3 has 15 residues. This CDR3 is CASSSLGAQRETQYF. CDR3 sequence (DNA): TGTGCCAGCAGCTCATTAGGGGCGCAGAGGGAGACCCAGTACTTC. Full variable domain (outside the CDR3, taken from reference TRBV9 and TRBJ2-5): DSGVTQTPKHLITATGQRVTLRCSPRSGDLSVYWYQQSLDQGLQFLIQYYNGEERAKGNILERFSAQQFPDLHSELNLSSLELGDSALYFCASSSLGAQRETQYFGPGTRLLVL.

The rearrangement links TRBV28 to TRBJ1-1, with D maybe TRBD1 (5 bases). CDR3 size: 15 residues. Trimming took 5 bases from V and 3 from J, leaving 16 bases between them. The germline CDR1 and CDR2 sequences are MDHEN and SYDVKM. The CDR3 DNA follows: TGTGCCAGCAGTGATAGGGGCGGGGGGGACACTGAAGCTTTCTTT. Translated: CASSDRGGGDTEAFF.

The CDR3 loop reads CSVDDRVGEQYF. The CDR3 coding sequence is TGCAGCGTAGATGACAGGGTAGGTGAGCAGTACTTC. The chain is built from TRBV29-1 and TRBJ2-7; 7 bases map to TRBD1. Germline loops: CDR1 SQVTM, CDR2 ANQGSEA. V was pared by 6 bases and J by 7 bases, with 9 bases of the junction left unmatched. The CDR3 is made up of 12 amino acids.

The CDR3 region has the DNA TGCGCCAGCAGCTTTCTTCGACAGGCTGCCACAGATACGCAGTATTTT. Translated, it gives CASSFLRQAATDTQYF. The J gene is TRBJ2-3, the V gene TRBV5-1; possibly TRBD1 for D (6 bases). Between the trimmed V and J ends, which lost 2 bases and 2 bases, there was a span of 15 bases. Per germline, CDR1 SGHRS and CDR2 YFSETQ. The CDR3 is 16 residues long. Based on the CDR3 plus reference TRBV5-1 and TRBJ2-3, the full variable domain is KAGVTQTPRYLIKTRGQQVTLSCSPISGHRSVSWYQQTPGQGLQFLFEYFSETQRNKGNFPGRFSGRQFSNSRSEMNVSTLELGDSALYLCASSFLRQAATDTQYFGPGTRLTVL.

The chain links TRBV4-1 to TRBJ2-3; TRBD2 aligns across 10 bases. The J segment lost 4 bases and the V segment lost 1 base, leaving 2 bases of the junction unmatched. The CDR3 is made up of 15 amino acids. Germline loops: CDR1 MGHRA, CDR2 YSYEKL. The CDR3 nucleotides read TGCGCCAGCAGCCAAGCAAGCGGGGGGGCAGATACGCAGTATTTT. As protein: CASSQASGGADTQYF.

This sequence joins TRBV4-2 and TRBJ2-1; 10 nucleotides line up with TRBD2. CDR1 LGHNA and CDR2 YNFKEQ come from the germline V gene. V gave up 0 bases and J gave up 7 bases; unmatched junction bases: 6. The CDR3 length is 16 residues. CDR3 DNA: TGTGCCAGCAGCCAAGATCAGGCTAGCGGGGGTAATGAGCAGTTCTTC. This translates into CASSQDQASGGNEQFF.

The CDR3 spells CASTPGQATNEKLFF. CDR3 nucleotide sequence: TGTGCCAGCACGCCCGGACAGGCAACTAATGAAAAACTGTTTTTT. The rearrangement links TRBV2 to TRBJ1-4; TRBD1 agrees at 7 bases. Germline V CDR1 and CDR2: SNHLY, FYNNEI. Losses at the gene ends were 7 bases for V and 0 bases for J; bases not matched to a gene: 5. The CDR3 runs 15 residues.

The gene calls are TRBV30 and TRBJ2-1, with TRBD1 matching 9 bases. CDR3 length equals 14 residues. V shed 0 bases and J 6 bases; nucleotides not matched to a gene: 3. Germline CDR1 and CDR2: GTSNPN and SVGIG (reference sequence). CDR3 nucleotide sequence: TGTGCCTGGAGTGTCGGGACAGGGCGCAATGAGCAGTTCTTC. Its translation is CAWSVGTGRNEQFF.

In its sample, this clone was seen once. This chain's CDR3 is CASSLSSQENQPQHF. The CDR3 DNA reads TGTGCCAGCAGTTTATCCTCACAGGAGAATCAGCCCCAGCATTTT. The chain links TRBV27 to TRBJ1-5; TRBD1 is a possible D gene (5 bases). The CDR3 runs 15 residues. Germline V gene data show CDR1 as MNHEY and CDR2 as SMNVEV (reference sequence). V dropped 0 bases and J dropped 4 bases, with 10 bases sitting between them.

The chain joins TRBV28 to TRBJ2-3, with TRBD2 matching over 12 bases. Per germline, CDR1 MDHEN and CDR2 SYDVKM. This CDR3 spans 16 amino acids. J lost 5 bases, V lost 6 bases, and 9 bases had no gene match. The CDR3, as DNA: TGTGCCAGCAGCTCCGCGGCTAGCGGGGGGGGAGATACGCAGTATTTT. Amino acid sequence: CASSSAASGGGDTQYF.

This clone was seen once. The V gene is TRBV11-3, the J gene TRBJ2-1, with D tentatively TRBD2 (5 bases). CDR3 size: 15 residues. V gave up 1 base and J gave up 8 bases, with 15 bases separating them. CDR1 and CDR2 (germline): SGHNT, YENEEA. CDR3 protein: CASSLGRLAPDEQFF. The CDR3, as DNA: TGTGCCAGCAGCTTAGGGCGTCTAGCCCCGGATGAGCAGTTCTTC.

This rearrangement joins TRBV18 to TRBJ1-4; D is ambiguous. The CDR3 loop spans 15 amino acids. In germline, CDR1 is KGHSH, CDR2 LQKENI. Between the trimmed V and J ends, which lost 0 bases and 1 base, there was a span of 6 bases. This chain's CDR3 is CASSPPGVTNEKLFF. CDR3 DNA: TGTGCCAGCTCACCACCCGGGGTAACTAATGAAAAACTGTTTTTT.

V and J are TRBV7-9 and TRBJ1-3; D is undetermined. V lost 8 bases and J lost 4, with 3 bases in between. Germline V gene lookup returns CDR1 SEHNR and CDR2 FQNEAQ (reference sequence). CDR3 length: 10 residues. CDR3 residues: CASRGNTIYF. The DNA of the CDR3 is TGTGCCAGCCGGGGAAACACCATATATTTT.

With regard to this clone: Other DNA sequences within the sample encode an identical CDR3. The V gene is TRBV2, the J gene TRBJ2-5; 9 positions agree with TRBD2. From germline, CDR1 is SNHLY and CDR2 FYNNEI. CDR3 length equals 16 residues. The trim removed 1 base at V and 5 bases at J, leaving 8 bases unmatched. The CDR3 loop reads CASSEERGARRETQYF. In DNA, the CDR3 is TGTGCCAGCAGTGAAGAGCGGGGGGCCCGAAGGGAGACCCAGTACTTC.

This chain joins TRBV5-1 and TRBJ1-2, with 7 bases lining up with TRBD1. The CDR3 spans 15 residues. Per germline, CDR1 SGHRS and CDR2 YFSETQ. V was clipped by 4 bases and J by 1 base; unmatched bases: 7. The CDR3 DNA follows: TGCGCCAGCAGCGTCCGGGACAGTTTTAACTATGGCTACACCTTC. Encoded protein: CASSVRDSFNYGYTF.

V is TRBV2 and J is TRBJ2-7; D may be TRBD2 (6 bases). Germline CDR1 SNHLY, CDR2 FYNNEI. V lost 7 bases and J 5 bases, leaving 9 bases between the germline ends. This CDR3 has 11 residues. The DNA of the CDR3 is TGTGCCAGCAAGTGGAGGGACGAGCAGTACTTC. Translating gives CASKWRDEQYF. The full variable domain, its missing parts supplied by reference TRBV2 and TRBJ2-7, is EPEVTQTPSHQVTQMGQEVILRCVPISNHLYFYWYRQILGQKVEFLVSFYNNEISEKSEIFDDQFSVERPDGSNFTLKIRSTKLEDSAMYFCASKWRDEQYFGPGTRLTVT.

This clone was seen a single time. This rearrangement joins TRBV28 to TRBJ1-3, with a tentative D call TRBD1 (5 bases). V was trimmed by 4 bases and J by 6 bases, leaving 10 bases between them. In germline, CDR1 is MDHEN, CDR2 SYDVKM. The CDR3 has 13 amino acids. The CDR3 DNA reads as TGTGCCAGCAGTTGGGGGGGGTTAAACACCATATATTTT. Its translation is CASSWGGLNTIYF. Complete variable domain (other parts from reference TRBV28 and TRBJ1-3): DVKVTQSSRYLVKRTGEKVFLECVQDMDHENMFWYRQDPGLGLRLIYFSYDVKMKEKGDIPEGYSVSREKKERFSLILESASTNQTSMYLCASSWGGLNTIYFGEGSWLTVV.

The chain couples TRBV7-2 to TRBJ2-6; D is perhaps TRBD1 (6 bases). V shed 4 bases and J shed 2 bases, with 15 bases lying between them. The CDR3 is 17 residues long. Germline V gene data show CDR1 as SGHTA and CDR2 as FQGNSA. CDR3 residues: CASSSSSQGAGANVLTF. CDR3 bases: TGTGCCAGCAGCTCTTCATCACAGGGCGCTGGGGCCAACGTCCTGACTTTC.

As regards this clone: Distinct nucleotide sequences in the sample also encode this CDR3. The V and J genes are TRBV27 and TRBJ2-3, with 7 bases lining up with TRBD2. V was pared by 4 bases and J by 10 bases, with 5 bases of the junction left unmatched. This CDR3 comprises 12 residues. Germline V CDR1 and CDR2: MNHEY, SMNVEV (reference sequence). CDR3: CASSSPAGAQYF. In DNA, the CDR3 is TGTGCCAGCAGTTCCCCGGCGGGGGCGCAGTATTTT.

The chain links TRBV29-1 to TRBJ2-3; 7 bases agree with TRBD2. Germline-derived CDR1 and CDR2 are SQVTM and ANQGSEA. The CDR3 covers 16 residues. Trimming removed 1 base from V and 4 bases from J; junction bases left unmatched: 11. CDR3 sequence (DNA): TGCAGCGTTGAAGGCGGGTGGCTAGCGGAACCAGATACGCAGTATTTT. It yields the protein CSVEGGWLAEPDTQYF.

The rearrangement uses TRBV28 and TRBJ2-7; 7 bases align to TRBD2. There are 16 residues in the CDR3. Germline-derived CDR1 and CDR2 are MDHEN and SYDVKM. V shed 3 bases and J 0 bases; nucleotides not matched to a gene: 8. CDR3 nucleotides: TGTGCCAGCAGTTTCCTCGGACTAGACCTCTCCTACGAGCAGTACTTC. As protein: CASSFLGLDLSYEQYF.

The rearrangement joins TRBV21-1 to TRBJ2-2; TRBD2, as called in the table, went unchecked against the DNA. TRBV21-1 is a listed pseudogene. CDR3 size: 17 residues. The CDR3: CASSSIRGRADTGELFF. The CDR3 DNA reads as TGTGCCAGCAGCAGCATCCGCGGGAGGGCGGACACCGGGGAGCTGTTTTTT.

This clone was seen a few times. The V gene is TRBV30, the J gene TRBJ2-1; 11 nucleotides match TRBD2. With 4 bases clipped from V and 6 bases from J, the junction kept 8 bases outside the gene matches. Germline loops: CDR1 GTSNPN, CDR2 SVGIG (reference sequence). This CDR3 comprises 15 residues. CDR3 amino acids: CAWTWRGTSGNEQFF. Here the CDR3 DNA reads TGTGCCTGGACTTGGCGGGGGACTAGCGGCAATGAGCAGTTCTTC.